This TCR beta chain was sequenced during a study of blood T cells in healthy people across ages. It was with a sample-barcoded 5' primer and a J-beta primer mix that a second PCR of roughly 7 to 12 cycles was run. Through a template-switch adaptor with 12 random nucleotides, each cDNA molecule received a tag. TCRdb passed the 5' RACE reads through MiXCR, listing each CDR3 protein once. The sample yields about 640,000 distinct CDR3 sequences, approximately 59% seen once. V was cut by 1 base and J by 1 base, with 19 bases left in between. The CDR3 length is 18 residues. Per the germline V gene, CDR1 is SGHAT and CDR2 is FQNNGV.

This TCR derives from a man aged 55 to 70 in good health. Sequences were obtained from blood. This sequence joins TRBV11-2 and TRBJ2-5, with TRBD1 as a possible D gene (5 bases). CDR3 nucleotides: TGTGCCAGCAGCTTAGTTAGGGGTCCCGGGCGAGGCCAAGAGACCCAGTACTTC. Encoded protein: CASSLVRGPGRGQETQYF.